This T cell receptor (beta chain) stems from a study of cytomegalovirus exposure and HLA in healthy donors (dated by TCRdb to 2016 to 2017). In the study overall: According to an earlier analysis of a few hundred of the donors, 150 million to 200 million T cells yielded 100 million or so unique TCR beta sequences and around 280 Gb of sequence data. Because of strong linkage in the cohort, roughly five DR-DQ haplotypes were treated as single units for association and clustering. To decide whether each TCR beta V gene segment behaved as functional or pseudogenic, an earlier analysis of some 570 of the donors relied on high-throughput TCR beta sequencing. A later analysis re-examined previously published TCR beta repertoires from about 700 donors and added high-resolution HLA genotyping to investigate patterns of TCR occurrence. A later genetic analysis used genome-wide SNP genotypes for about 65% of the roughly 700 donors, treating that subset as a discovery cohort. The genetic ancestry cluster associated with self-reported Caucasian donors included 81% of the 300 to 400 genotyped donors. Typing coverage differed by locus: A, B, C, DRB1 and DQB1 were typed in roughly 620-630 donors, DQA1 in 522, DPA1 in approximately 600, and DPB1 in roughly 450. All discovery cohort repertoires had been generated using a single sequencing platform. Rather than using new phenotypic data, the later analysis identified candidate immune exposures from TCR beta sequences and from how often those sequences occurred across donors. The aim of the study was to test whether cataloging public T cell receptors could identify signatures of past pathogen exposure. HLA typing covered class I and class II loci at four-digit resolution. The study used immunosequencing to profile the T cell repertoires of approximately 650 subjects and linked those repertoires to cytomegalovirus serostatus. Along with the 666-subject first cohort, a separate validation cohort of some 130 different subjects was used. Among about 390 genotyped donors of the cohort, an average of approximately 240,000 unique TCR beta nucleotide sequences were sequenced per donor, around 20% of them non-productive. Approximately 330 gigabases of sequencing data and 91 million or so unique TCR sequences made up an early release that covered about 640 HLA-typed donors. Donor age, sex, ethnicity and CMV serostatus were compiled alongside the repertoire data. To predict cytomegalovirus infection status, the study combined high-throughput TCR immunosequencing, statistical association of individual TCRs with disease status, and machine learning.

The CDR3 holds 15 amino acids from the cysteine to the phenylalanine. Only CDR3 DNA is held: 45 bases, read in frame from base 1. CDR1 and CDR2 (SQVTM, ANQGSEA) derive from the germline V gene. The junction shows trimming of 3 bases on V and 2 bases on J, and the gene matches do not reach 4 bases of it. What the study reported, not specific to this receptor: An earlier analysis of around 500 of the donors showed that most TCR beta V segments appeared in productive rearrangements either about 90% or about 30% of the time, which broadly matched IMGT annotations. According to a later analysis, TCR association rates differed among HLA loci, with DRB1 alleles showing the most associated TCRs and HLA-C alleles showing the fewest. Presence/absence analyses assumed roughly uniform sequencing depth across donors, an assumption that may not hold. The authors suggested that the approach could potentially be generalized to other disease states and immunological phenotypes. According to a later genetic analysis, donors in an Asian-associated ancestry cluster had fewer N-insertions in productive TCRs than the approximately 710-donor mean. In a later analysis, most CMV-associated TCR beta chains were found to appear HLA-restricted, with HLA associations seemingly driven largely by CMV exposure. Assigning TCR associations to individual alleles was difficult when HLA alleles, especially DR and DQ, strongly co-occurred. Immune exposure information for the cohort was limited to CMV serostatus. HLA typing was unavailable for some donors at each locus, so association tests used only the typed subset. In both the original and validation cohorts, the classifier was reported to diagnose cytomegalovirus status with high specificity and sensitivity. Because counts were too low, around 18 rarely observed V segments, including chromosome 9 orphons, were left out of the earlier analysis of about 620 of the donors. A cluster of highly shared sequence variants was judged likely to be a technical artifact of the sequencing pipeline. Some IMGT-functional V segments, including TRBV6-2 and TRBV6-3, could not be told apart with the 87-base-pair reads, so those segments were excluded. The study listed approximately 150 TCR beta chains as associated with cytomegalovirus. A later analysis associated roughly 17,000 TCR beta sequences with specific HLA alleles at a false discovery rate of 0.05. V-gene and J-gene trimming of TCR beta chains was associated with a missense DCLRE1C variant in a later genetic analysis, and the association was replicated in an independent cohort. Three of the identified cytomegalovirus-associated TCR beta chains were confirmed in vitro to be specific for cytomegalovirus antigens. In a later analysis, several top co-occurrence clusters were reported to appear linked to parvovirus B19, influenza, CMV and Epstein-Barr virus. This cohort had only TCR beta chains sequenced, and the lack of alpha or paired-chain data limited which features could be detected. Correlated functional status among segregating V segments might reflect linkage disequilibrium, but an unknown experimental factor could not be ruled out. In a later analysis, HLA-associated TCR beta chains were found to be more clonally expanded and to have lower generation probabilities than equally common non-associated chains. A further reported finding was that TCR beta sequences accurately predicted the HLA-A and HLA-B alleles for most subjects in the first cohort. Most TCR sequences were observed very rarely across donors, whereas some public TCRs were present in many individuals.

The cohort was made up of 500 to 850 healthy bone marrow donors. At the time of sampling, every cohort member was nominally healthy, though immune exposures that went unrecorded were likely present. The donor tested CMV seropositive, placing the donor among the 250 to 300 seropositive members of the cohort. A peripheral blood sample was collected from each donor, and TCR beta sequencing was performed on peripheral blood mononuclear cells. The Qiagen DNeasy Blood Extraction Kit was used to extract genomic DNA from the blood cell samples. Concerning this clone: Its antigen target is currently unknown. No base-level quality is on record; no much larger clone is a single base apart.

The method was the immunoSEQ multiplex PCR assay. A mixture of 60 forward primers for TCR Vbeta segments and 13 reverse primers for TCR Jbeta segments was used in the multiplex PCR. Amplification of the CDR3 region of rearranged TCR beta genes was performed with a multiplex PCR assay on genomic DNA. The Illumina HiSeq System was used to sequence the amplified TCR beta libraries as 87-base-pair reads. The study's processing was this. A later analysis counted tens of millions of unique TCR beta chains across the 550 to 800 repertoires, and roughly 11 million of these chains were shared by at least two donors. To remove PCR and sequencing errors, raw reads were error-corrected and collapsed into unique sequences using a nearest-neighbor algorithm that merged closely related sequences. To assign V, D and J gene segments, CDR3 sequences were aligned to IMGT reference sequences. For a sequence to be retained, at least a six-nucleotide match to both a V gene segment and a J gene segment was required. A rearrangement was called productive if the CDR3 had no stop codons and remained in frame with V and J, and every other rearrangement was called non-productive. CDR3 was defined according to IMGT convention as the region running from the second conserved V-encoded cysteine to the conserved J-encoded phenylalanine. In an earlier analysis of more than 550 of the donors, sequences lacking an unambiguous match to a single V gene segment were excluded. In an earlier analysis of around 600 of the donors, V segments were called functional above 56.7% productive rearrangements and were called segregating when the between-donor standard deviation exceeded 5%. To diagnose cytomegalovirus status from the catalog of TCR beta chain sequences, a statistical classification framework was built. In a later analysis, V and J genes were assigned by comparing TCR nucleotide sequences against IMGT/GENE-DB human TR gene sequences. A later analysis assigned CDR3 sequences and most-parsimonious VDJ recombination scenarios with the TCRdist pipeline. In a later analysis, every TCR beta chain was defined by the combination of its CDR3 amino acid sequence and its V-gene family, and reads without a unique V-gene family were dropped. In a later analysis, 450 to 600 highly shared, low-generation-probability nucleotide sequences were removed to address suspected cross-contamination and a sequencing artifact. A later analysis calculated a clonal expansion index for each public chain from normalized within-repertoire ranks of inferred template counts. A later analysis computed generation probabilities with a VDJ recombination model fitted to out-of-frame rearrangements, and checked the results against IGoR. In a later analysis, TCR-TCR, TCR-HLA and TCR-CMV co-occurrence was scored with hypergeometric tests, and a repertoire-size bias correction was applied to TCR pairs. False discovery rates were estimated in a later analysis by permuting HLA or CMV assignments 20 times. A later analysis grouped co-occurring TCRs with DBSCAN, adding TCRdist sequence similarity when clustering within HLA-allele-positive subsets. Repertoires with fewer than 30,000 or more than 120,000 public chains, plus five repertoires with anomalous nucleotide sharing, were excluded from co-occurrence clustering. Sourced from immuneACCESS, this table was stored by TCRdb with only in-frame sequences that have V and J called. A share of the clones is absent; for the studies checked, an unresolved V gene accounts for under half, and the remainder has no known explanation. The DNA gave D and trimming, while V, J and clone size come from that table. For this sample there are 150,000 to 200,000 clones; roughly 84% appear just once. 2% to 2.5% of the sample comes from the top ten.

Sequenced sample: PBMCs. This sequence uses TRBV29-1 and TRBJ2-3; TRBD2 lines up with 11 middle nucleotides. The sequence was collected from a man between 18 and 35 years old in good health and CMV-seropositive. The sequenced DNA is TGCAGCGTTGACCGACTAGCGGGGAACACAGATACGCAGTATTTT. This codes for CSVDRLAGNTDTQYF.